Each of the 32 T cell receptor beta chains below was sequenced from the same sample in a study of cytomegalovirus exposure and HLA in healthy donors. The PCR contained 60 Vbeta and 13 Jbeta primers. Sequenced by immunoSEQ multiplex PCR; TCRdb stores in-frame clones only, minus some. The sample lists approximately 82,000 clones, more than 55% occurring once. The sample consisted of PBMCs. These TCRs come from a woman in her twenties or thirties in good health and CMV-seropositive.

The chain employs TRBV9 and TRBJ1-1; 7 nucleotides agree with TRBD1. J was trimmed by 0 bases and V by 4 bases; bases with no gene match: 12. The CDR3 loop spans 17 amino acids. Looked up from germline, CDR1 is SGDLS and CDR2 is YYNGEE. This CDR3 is CASSPRGDSYMNTEAFF. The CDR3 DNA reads TGTGCCAGCAGCCCAAGGGGGGACAGCTATATGAACACTGAAGCTTTCTTT.

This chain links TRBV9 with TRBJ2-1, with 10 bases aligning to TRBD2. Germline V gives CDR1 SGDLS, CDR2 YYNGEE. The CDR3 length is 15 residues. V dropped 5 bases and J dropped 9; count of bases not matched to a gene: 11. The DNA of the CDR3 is TGTGCCAGCAGGGAGGGGACTAGCGAGGCTTTTGAGCAGTTCTTC. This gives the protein CASREGTSEAFEQFF.

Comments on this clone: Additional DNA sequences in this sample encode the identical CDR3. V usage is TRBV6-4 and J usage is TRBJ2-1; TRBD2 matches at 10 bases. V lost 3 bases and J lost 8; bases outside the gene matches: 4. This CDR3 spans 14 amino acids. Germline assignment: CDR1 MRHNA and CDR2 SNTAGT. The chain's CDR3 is CASSESGGAHEQFF. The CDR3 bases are TGTGCCAGCAGTGAGAGCGGGGGGGCCCATGAGCAGTTCTTC.

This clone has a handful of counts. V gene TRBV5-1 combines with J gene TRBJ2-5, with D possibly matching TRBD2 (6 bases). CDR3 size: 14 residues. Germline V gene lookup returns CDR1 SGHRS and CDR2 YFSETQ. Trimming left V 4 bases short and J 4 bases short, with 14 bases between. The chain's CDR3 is CASSDPTSIETQYF. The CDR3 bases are TGCGCCAGCAGCGACCCAACTAGCATAGAGACCCAGTACTTC.

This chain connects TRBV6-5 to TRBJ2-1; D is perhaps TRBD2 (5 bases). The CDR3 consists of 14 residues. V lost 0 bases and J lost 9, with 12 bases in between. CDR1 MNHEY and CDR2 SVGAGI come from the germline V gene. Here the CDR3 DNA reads TGTGCCAGCAGTTACTCATTCAGCGGCGGTGAGCAGTTCTTC. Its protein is CASSYSFSGGEQFF.

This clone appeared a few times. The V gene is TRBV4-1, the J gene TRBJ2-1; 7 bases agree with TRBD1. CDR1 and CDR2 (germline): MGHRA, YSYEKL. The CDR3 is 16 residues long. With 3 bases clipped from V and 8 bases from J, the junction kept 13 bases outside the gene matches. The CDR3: CASSHRVTGTIYEQFF. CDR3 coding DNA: TGCGCCAGCAGCCATAGGGTGACAGGGACAATCTATGAGCAGTTCTTC.

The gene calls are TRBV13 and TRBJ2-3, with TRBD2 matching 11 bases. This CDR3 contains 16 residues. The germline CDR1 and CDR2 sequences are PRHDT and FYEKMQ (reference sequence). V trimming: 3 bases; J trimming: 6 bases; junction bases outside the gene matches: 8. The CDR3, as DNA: TGTGCCAGCAGCTTGTCTAGCGGGGGGATTCTCGATACGCAGTATTTT. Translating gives CASSLSSGGILDTQYF.

CDR3 loop: CASGSGRNSPLHF. DNA of the CDR3: TGTGCCAGCGGGTCAGGGAGGAATTCACCCCTCCACTTT. V gene TRBV2 combines with J gene TRBJ1-6; the D gene is possibly TRBD1 (5 bases). The germline V gene encodes CDR1 SNHLY and CDR2 FYNNEI. Trimming shortened V by 8 bases and J by 7 bases, and 12 bases separated the two germline ends. The CDR3 contains 13 residues.

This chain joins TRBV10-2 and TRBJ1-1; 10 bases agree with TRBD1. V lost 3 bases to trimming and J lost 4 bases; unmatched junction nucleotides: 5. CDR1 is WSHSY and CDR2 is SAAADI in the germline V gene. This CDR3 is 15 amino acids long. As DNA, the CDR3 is TGCGCCAGCAGTGAAGCAAGGACAGGGGGCACTGAAGCTTTCTTT. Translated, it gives CASSEARTGGTEAFF.

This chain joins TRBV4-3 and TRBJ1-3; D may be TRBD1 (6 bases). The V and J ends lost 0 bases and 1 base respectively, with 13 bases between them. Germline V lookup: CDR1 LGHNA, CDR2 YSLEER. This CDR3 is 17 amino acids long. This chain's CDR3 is CASSQEWVGGSGNTIYF. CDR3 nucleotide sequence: TGCGCCAGCAGCCAAGAATGGGTAGGGGGTTCTGGAAACACCATATATTTT.

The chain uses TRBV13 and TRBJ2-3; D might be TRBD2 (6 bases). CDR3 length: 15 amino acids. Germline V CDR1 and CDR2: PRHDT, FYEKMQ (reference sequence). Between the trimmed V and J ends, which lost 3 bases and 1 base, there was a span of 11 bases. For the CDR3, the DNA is TGTGCCAGCAGCTTTACCGGGGGTGGCACAGATACGCAGTATTTT. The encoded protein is CASSFTGGGTDTQYF.

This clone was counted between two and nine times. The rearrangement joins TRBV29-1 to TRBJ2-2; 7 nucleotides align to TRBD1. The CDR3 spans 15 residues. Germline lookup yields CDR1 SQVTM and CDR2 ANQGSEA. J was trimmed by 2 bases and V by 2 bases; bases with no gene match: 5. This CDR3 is CSVEKRQGNTGELFF. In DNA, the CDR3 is TGCAGCGTTGAAAAGAGACAGGGAAACACCGGGGAGCTGTTTTTT.

CDR3: CSVGGAGKNTGELFF. CDR3 DNA: TGCAGCGTGGGGGGGGCGGGCAAGAACACCGGGGAGCTGTTTTTT. The chain recombines TRBV29-1 with TRBJ2-2; D possibly corresponds to TRBD2 (7 bases). Germline-derived CDR1 and CDR2 are SQVTM and ANQGSEA. Trimming took 6 bases from V and 1 from J, leaving 15 bases between them. The CDR3 consists of 15 residues.

CDR3 sequence: CASQWRTEAFF. The CDR3 bases are TGTGCCAGTCAATGGAGGACTGAAGCTTTCTTT. V is TRBV7-9 and J is TRBJ1-1; D gene unclear. V lost 9 bases, J lost 5 bases, and 10 bases lay in between. In germline, CDR1 is SEHNR, CDR2 FQNEAQ (reference sequence). The CDR3 sequence is 11 residues long.

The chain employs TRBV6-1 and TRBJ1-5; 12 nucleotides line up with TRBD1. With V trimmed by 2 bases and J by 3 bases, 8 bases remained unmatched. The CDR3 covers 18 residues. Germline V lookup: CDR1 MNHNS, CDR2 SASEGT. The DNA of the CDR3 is TGTGCCAGCAGTGAAAGGGACAGGGGGCGTCTTACCAATCAGCCCCAGCATTTT. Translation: CASSERDRGRLTNQPQHF.

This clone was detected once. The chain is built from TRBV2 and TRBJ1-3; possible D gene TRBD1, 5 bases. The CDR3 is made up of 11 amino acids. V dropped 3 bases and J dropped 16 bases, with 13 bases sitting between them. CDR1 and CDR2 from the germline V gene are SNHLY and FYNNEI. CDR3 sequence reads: CASSEQGLGYF. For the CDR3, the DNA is TGTGCCAGCAGTGAGCAGGGTCTTGGCTATTTT.

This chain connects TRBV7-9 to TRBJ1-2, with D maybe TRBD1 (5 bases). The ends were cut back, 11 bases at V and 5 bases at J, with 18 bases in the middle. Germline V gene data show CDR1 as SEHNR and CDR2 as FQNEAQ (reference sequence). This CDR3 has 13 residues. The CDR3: CAGEWGGEYGYTF. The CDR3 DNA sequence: TGTGCCGGCGAATGGGGCGGCGAATATGGCTACACCTTC.

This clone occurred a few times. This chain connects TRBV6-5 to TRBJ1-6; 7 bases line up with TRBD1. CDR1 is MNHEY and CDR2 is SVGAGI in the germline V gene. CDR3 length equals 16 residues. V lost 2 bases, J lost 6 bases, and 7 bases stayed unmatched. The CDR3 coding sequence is TGTGCCAGCAGTTACGGAGGCGACAGGGCTAATTCACCCCTCCACTTT. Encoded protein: CASSYGGDRANSPLHF.

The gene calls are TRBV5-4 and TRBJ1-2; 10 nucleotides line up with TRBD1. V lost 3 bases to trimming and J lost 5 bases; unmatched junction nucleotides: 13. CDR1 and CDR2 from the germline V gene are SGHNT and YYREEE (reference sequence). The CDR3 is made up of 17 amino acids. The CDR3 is CASSSPGQGRNGYGYTF. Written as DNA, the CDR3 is TGTGCCAGCAGCTCCCCGGGACAGGGGAGGAATGGATATGGCTACACCTTC.

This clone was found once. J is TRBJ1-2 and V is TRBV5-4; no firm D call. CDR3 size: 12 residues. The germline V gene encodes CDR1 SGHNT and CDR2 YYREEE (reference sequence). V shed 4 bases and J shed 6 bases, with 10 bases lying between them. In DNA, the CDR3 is TGTGCCAGCAGCACAACCGTGGATGGCTACACCTTC. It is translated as CASSTTVDGYTF. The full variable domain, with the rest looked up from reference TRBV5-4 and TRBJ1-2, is ETGVTQSPTHLIKTRGQQVTLRCSSQSGHNTVSWYQQALGQGPQFIFQYYREEENGRGNFPPRFSGLQFPNYSSELNVNALELDDSALYLCASSTTVDGYTFGSGTRLTVV.

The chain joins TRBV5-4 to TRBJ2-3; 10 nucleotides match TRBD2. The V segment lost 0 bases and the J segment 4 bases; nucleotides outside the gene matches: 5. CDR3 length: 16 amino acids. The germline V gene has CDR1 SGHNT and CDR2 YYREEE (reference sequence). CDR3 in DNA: TGTGCCAGCAGCTTGGTAGCGGGGGGCCCCTCAGATACGCAGTATTTT. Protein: CASSLVAGGPSDTQYF. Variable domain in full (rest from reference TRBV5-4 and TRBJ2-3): ETGVTQSPTHLIKTRGQQVTLRCSSQSGHNTVSWYQQALGQGPQFIFQYYREEENGRGNFPPRFSGLQFPNYSSELNVNALELDDSALYLCASSLVAGGPSDTQYFGPGTRLTVL.

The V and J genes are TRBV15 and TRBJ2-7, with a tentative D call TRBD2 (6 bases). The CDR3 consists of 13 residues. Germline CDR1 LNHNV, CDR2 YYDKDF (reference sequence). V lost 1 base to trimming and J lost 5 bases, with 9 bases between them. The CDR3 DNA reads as TGTGCCACCAGCAGAGCCGGGGAGGACGAGCAGTACTTC. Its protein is CATSRAGEDEQYF.

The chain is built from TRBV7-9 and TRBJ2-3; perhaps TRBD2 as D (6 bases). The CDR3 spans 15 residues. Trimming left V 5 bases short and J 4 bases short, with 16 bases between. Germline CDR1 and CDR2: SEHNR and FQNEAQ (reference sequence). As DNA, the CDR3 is TGTGCCAGCAGCCGACTAGGATCAGACGCAGATACGCAGTATTTT. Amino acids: CASSRLGSDADTQYF.

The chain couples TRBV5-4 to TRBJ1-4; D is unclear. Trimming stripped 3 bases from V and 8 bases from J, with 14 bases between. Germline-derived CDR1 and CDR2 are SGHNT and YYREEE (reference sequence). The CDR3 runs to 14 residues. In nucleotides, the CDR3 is TGTGCCAGCAGCTCCGGCCGGGAGGCGGAAAAACTGTTTTTT. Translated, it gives CASSSGREAEKLFF.

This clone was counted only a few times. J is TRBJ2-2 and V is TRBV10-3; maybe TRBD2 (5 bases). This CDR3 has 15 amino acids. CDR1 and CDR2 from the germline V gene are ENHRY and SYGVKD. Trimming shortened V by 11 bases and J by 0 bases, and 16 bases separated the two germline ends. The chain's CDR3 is CASSDWESNTGELFF. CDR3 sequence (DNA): TGTGCCTCGTCAGATTGGGAGTCGAACACCGGGGAGCTGTTTTTT.

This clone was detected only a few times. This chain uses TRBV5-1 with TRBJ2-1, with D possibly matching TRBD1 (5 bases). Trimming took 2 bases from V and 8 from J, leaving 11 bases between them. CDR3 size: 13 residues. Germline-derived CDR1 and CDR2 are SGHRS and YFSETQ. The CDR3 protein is CASSFERGYEQFF. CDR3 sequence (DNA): TGCGCCAGCAGCTTCGAAAGGGGATATGAGCAGTTCTTC.

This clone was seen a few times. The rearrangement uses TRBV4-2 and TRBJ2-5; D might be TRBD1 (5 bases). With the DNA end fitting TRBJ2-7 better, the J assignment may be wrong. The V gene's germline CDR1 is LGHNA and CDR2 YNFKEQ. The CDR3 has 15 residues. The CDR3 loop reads CASSQEVRQNYEQYF. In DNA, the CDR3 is TGTGCCAGCAGCCAAGAAGTCCGACAGAACTACGAGCAGTACTTC.

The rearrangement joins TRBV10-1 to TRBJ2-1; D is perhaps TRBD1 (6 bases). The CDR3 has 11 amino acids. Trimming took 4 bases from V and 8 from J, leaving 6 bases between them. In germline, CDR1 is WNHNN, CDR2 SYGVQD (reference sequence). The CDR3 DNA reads TGCGCCAGCAGTGGGGGGCATGAGCAGTTCTTC. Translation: CASSGGHEQFF.

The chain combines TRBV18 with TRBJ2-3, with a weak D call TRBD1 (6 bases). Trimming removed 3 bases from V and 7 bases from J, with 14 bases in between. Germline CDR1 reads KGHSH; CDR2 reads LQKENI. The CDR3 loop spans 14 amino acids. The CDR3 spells CASSPEQGAHTQYF. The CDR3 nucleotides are TGTGCCAGCTCACCCGAACAGGGTGCGCATACGCAGTATTTT.

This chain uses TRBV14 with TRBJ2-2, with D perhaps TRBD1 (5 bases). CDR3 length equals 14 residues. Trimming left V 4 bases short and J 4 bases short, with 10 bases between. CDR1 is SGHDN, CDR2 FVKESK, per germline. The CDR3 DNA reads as TGTGCCAGCAGCCTTCGACAGTTCACCGGGGAGCTGTTTTTT. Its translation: CASSLRQFTGELFF.

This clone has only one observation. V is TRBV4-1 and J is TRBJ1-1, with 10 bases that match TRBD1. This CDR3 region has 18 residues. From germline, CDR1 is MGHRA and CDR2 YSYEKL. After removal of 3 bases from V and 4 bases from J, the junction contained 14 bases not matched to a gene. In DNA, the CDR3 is TGCGCCAGCAGCCACGCCGGTGGACAGGGGGTTAAAGTCACTGAAGCTTTCTTT. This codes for CASSHAGGQGVKVTEAFF.

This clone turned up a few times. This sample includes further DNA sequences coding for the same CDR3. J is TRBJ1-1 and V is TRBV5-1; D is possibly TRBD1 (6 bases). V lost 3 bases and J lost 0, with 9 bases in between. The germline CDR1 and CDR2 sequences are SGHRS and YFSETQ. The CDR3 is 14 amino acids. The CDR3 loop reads CASSSGQLNTEAFF. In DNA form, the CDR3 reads TGCGCCAGCAGCTCAGGACAGTTGAACACTGAAGCTTTCTTT.